This T cell receptor beta chain was identified during a study of blood T cell repertoires in COVID-19. Study context: Acute and convalescent COVID-19 samples came from the United States, Italy and Spain. From T cells, B-cell-depleted T cells, or PBMCs came the material, which was cDNA or gDNA.

Per the study methods: Amplification from reference gene primers served as the basis for estimated nucleated cell counts. Sequencing used immunoSEQ multiplex PCR; TCRdb keeps in-frame clones, though not all of them. V, J and clone size reflect that table, while D and trimming were determined from the DNA. The sample shows around 250,000 clones, roughly 86% of them seen only once. CDR1 and CDR2 from the germline V gene are KGHSH and LQKENI. V was trimmed by 2 bases and J by 5 bases, leaving 16 bases between them. The CDR3 runs to 16 residues. This clone was observed a single time. J is TRBJ1-5 and V is TRBV18; D not certain. The TCR originated in a woman between 65 and 79 years old with active or convalescent COVID-19. Sequences were obtained from peripheral blood. In nucleotides, the CDR3 is TGTGCCAGCTCACCATTCGGGGTCAGCGCCGATCAGCCCCAGCATTTT. It specifies CASSPFGVSADQPQHF.